This TCR beta chain was identified in a study of blood T cell repertoires in COVID-19. Overall study: The United States, Italy and Spain were the sources of the acute and convalescent COVID-19 samples.

Per the authors' pipeline: Reference gene primer amplification in the assay estimated nucleated cell counts. Here immunoSEQ multiplex PCR was the method, and the copy in TCRdb shows in-frame clones only, minus some. V and J calls and clone size are as listed in that table; D and trimming were resolved from the DNA. The data contain 40,000 or so clones, about four fifths of them seen just once; the ten biggest clones take up over 20%. The sequenced sample consisted of peripheral blood. The TCR originated in a man aged 70-80 years with acute or convalescent COVID-19.

CDR3 coding DNA: TGTGCCAGCAGCTTAATTGCAGGGGATGAAAAACTGTTTTTT. Protein sequence: CASSLIAGDEKLFF. V usage is TRBV7-3 and J usage is TRBJ1-4; the D gene is possibly TRBD1 (6 bases). V gave up 1 base and J gave up 6 bases, with 9 bases separating them. Germline CDR1 reads SGHTA; CDR2 reads FQGTGA. The CDR3 covers 14 residues. The full variable domain, completed using reference TRBV7-3 and TRBJ1-4, is GAGVSQTPSNKVTEKGKYVELRCDPISGHTALYWYRQSLGQGPEFLIYFQGTGAADDSGLPNDRFFAVRPEGSVSTLKIQRTERGDSAVYLCASSLIAGDEKLFFGSGTQLSVL.